These 20 T cell receptor beta chains were sequenced from one sample in a study of post-analysis software for immune sequencing data. Points from the study as a whole: Controls showed lower frequencies than patients for a handful of TRBV segments, and TRBV5-6, TRBV5-1 and TRBV20-1 were among these.

No antigens are known for them. Included in the TCR beta cDNA libraries were unique molecular identifiers. Via MiXCR, TCRdb re-called the PCR reads, giving one row per CDR3 protein. In the table there are about 800,000 distinct CDR3 sequences, about 27% of which are singletons. The material sequenced was blood. Receptors were obtained from a girl aged 5 to 17 with multiple sclerosis.

The V call is TRBV7-2, the J call TRBJ2-7; D tentatively reads TRBD1 or TRBD2 (5 bases each). The germline CDR1 and CDR2 sequences are SGHTA and FQGNSA. V lost 3 bases to trimming and J lost 2 bases, with 14 bases between them. There are 15 residues in the CDR3. CDR3 sequence reads: CASSFPPQGAYEQYF. CDR3 DNA sequence: TGTGCCAGCAGCTTTCCCCCGCAGGGAGCCTACGAGCAGTACTTC.

A single count supports this clonotype. The rearrangement uses TRBV6-5 and TRBJ1-1; no clear D. Germline V gene data show CDR1 as MNHEY and CDR2 as SVGAGI. This CDR3 is built from 11 residues. The V gene lost 7 bases and the J gene lost 4 bases, with 7 bases spanning the gap. The CDR3 region is CASMAGTEAFF. CDR3 sequence (DNA): TGTGCCAGCATGGCCGGCACTGAAGCTTTCTTT.

This chain links TRBV5-8 with TRBJ2-1; D gene uncertain. Germline V gene data show CDR1 as SGHTS and CDR2 as YDEGEE. This CDR3 spans 14 amino acids. V lost 4 bases to trimming and J lost 6 bases, with 14 bases between them. The CDR3 sequence: CASSPIDGTNEQFF. CDR3 DNA sequence: TGTGCCAGCAGCCCTATAGACGGCACCAATGAGCAGTTCTTC.

Remarks on this clonotype: The junction and the germline gene differ at one end; a read error may be behind it. This chain uses TRBV10-3 with TRBJ2-3; D may be TRBD2 (6 bases). The germline V gene has CDR1 ENHRY and CDR2 SYGVKD. There are 14 residues in the CDR3. The CDR3 DNA reads TGTGCCATCAGGGGAGGTAAAGGTGAAGATGCGCAGTATTTT. Its protein product is CAIRGGKGEDAQYF.

The chain uses TRBV6-6 and TRBJ1-1; the D gene is possibly TRBD1 (5 bases). From germline, CDR1 is MNHNY and CDR2 SVGAGI (reference sequence). The CDR3 is 10 residues long. V lost 6 bases to trimming and J lost 8 bases, with 7 bases between them. The DNA for the CDR3 is TGTGCCAGCAGGGGACGGGAAGCTTTCTTT. This encodes CASRGREAFF.

This clonotype was detected only a few times. The rearrangement joins TRBV20-1 to TRBJ1-4; D gene unclear. Trimming stripped 3 bases from V and 8 bases from J, with 13 bases between. The CDR3 totals 13 residues. CDR1 and CDR2 (germline): DFQATT, SNEGSKA (reference sequence). CDR3 nucleotide sequence: TGCAGTGCTAGTTGGGATCGAGGGGAAAAACTGTTTTTT. The encoded protein is CSASWDRGEKLFF.

The gene calls are TRBV20-1 and TRBJ2-5, with D perhaps TRBD1 or TRBD2 (5 bases each). Germline values: CDR1 DFQATT, CDR2 SNEGSKA (reference sequence). V shed 1 base and J shed 5 bases, with 11 bases lying between them. The CDR3 is 13 amino acids. The CDR3 loop is CSARAPGRETQYF. For the CDR3, the DNA is TGCAGTGCTAGAGCCCCGGGGCGGGAGACCCAGTACTTC.

This clonotype was found a few times. V and J are TRBV7-8 and TRBJ1-2, with D hard to call. The CDR3 length is 15 residues. Germline loops: CDR1 SGHVS, CDR2 FQNEAQ. The ends were cut back, 5 bases at V and 5 bases at J, with 18 bases in the middle. The CDR3 DNA follows: TGTGCCAGCAGCCCCCTAACCCGGACGGGATATGGCTACACCTTC. Translated, it gives CASSPLTRTGYGYTF. Full variable domain (remainder filled in from reference TRBV7-8 and TRBJ1-2): GAGVSQSPRYKVAKRGQDVALRCDPISGHVSLFWYQQALGQGPEFLTYFQNEAQLDKSGLPSDRFFAERPEGSVSTLKIQRTQQEDSAVYLCASSPLTRTGYGYTFGSGTRLTVV.

The chain recombines TRBV6-2 or TRBV6-3 with TRBJ2-7; either TRBD1 or TRBD2 may fit D (5 bases each). Trimming took 11 bases from V and 2 from J, leaving 13 bases between them. The length of the CDR3 is 12 residues. Germline CDR1 reads MNHEY; CDR2 reads SVGEGT. CDR3: CAGGDGAYEQYF. In DNA form, the CDR3 reads TGTGCCGGGGGAGACGGGGCCTACGAGCAGTACTTC.

V is TRBV3-1 and J is TRBJ2-2; D is possibly TRBD1 (5 bases). The CDR3 has 15 residues. The ends were cut back, 4 bases at V and 3 bases at J, with 12 bases in the middle. The germline V gene has CDR1 LGHDT and CDR2 YNNKEL (reference sequence). For the CDR3, the DNA is TGTGCCAGCAGCCCCTGGGGCTTGGACACCGGGGAGCTGTTTTTT. Protein: CASSPWGLDTGELFF.

CDR3 nucleotides: TGTGCCAGCACCCTACCCGGATCTCAAGAGACCCAGTACTTC. Protein product: CASTLPGSQETQYF. The chain couples TRBV6-2 or TRBV6-3 to TRBJ2-5; D gene uncertain. Germline CDR1 is MNHEY and CDR2 is SVGEGT. The V end was cut by 7 bases, the J end by 2 bases, with 14 bases between. The CDR3 extends over 14 amino acids.

This clonotype was recorded a few times. The J gene is TRBJ1-2, the V gene TRBV5-4; TRBD1 aligns across 7 bases. The germline CDR1 and CDR2 sequences are SGHNT and YYREEE (reference sequence). The J segment lost 4 bases and the V segment lost 4 bases, leaving 7 bases of the junction unmatched. This CDR3 contains 14 residues. For the CDR3, the DNA is TGTGCCAGCAGCCTCAGGACAGGCCTCTATGGCTACACCTTC. Protein product: CASSLRTGLYGYTF. Full variable domain (rest looked up from reference TRBV5-4 and TRBJ1-2): ETGVTQSPTHLIKTRGQQVTLRCSSQSGHNTVSWYQQALGQGPQFIFQYYREEENGRGNFPPRFSGLQFPNYSSELNVNALELDDSALYLCASSLRTGLYGYTFGSGTRLTVV.

A note on this clonotype: Germline is not matched at one junction end, which may reflect a read error. The chain couples TRBV10-3 to TRBJ2-1; D call uncertain. Germline V CDR1 and CDR2: ENHRY, SYGVKD. The CDR3 has 12 amino acids. For the CDR3, the DNA is TGTGCCACCAGTACGTCCTACAATGAGCAGTTCTTC. Translating it yields CATSTSYNEQFF.

The chain links TRBV29-1 to TRBJ1-2; no clear D. The germline V gene encodes CDR1 SQVTM and CDR2 ANQGSEA. Trimming stripped 6 bases from V and 8 bases from J, with 7 bases between. The CDR3 contains 9 residues. The DNA of the CDR3 is TGCAGCGTCCTACTGGGCTACACCTTC. It translates to CSVLLGYTF.

The rearrangement joins TRBV12-3 or TRBV12-4 to TRBJ1-1; D is perhaps TRBD1 (5 bases). This CDR3 has 12 residues. Between the trimmed V and J ends, which lost 5 bases and 12 bases, there was a span of 16 bases. The CDR3 protein is CASSIPGRMSFF. The CDR3 DNA sequence: TGTGCCAGCAGTATACCGGGACGAATGTCTTTCTTT.

This clonotype came up many times. This chain joins TRBV6-5 and TRBJ2-4, with D maybe TRBD1 (5 bases). Trimming removed 1 base from V and 8 bases from J, with 12 bases in between. The CDR3 sequence is 14 residues long. The germline gives CDR1 MNHEY, CDR2 SVGAGI. The CDR3 DNA sequence: TGTGCCAGCAGTTACTGGCAGGGTACGCACATTCAGTACTTC. Residues: CASSYWQGTHIQYF.

This clonotype has a handful of counts. V gene TRBV20-1 combines with J gene TRBJ2-7, with D unresolved. Germline lookup yields CDR1 DFQATT and CDR2 SNEGSKA (reference sequence). The CDR3 extends over 13 amino acids. V lost 2 bases and J 1 base, leaving 9 bases between the germline ends. The CDR3 DNA reads as TGCAGTGCTAGAAGTGACCGGTCCTACGAGCAGTACTTC. Translated: CSARSDRSYEQYF.

The chain is built from TRBV29-1 and TRBJ2-7, with D unclear. Germline V lookup: CDR1 SQVTM, CDR2 ANQGSEA. The CDR3 contains 14 residues. The V end was cut by 3 bases, the J end by 0 bases, with 12 bases between. The CDR3 nucleotides read TGCAGCGTTGAGGGGAACGACCACTCCTACGAGCAGTACTTC. Translating gives CSVEGNDHSYEQYF.

This clonotype showed up just a few times. The chain combines TRBV20-1 with TRBJ1-2; weak D call: TRBD1 (5 bases). Germline V gene data show CDR1 as DFQATT and CDR2 as SNEGSKA (reference sequence). The CDR3 length is 11 residues. Trimming took 7 bases from V and 3 from J, leaving 9 bases between them. The CDR3 DNA reads TGCAGTGTGATGGGGGACTATGGCTACACCTTC. This gives the protein CSVMGDYGYTF.

A few counts support this clonotype. The chain is built from TRBV20-1 and TRBJ2-3, with 7 bases lining up with TRBD1. The germline V gene encodes CDR1 DFQATT and CDR2 SNEGSKA (reference sequence). With 6 bases clipped from V and 0 bases from J, the junction kept 9 bases outside the gene matches. CDR3 length equals 15 residues. The CDR3 bases are TGCAGTGCGACCGGGCAGGGGGTTAGCACAGATACGCAGTATTTT. Protein product: CSATGQGVSTDTQYF.